This T cell receptor (beta chain) was documented in a study of Tregs in tolerant kidney transplant recipients (dated by TCRdb to between 2018 and 2020). A note on the overall study: Other Treg samples came from an approximately three-day mixed lymphocyte reaction with belatacept, some followed by a roughly 5-day donor restimulation, before sorting recipient CD4+CD25+CD127- cells. TCRbeta repertoire sequencing was used in a few healthy controls to compare several ways of expanding Tregs specific for an allogeneic donor. Antibodies distinguished recipient from donor cells when sorting primary belatacept mixed lymphocyte reaction cultures. The study used TCRbeta sequencing to identify donor-specific regulatory T cells before combined kidney and bone marrow transplantation, then tracked those cells after transplant. The full study reports these points: Expanding Tregs with activated donor B cells appeared to identify the most biologically relevant and donor-specific TCRbeta repertoire. The study was limited by small patient numbers, and the findings need validation in larger populations and under other immunosuppression protocols. Biological reproducibility was not examined directly, but technical replication error appeared to be minimal.

For TCRbeta CDR3 sequencing, genomic DNA from the sorted cells was extracted using the QIAGEN DNeasy Blood and Tissue Kit. High-throughput TCRbeta CDR3 sequencing was carried out commercially through immunoSEQ, with PCR amplification with bias correction and internal controls included. The paper's data handling went like this. Unique productive TCRbeta sequences were defined by CDR3 nucleotide sequence where primers matched, otherwise by CDR3 amino acid sequence with Vbeta and Jbeta genes. A sequence was defined as donor-reactive if the sequence was expanded at least 5-fold in CFSE-low cells compared with unstimulated cells and had a frequency of at least 0.01% in CFSE-low cells. Repertoire divergence was quantified by Jensen-Shannon divergence calculated from the top 100 TCRbeta sequences ranked by frequency. When a sample had multiple sequencing runs, each run was corrected for sorting error separately and the runs were then pooled. TCRdb's version of the immuneACCESS table is confined to in-frame rearrangements and falls short of the full clone set. An unresolved V gene accounts for under half of the shortfall where checked; the remainder is of unknown origin. V and J calls and clone size are those listed in that table; D and trimming were worked out from the DNA. This sample is represented by under 50,000 clones; nearly 97% of them were singletons. Jointly, the top ten make up 0.37% of the sample.

Blood from healthy controls was obtained either from healthy volunteers or as purchased buffy coats. Healthy control blood was processed by Ficoll density gradient to PBMCs and cryopreserved; patient PBMCs were collected before and after transplant. Of note for this clone: Its specific antigen is unknown. No base qualities exist here, and no much larger clone lies one base off it.

This sequence originates from a human donor in good health. Sample: Tregs from blood cultured with allogeneic cells.

CDR3 loop: CAVAVGTISNEQFF. The DNA reads TGTGCCGTAGCCGTAGGGACTATTTCCAATGAGCAGTTCTTC. This sequence uses TRBV6-6 and TRBJ2-1; TRBD2 agrees with 7 junctional bases. The cysteine opens and the phenylalanine closes a CDR3 of 14 amino acids. CDR3 DNA is the only sequence kept; it has 42 bases, read in frame from the first base. CDR1 and CDR2 (MNHNY, SVGAGI) derive from the germline V gene (reference sequence). V ends up 11 bases short and J 6 bases short, with an unmatched junction base count of 13.